This is a list of T cell receptor beta chains from one sample in a study of T cells in tumors after PD-1 blockade. Produced via immunoSEQ multiplex PCR; TCRdb's table is partial and in-frame only. Seen here are roughly 25,000 clones, roughly 85% observed once, and the top ten hold 9.5% to 15%. The sample here was PBMCs, taken after anti-PD-1 treatment. Source of these receptors: a human donor with basal cell carcinoma. Both conserved end residues are part of each CDR3. The D gene is left open where the match is weak. The size entry is marked missing in some rows and otherwise reads once, few, many or a size class.

j_call d_call clone_size v_call cdr3_nt cdr3_aa
TRBJ1-5 TRBD1 . TRBV13 TGTGCCAGCAGCCTTCGGGGACAGGGGGCTAAGCCCCAGCATTTT CASSLRGQGAKPQHF
TRBJ1-2 . . TRBV18 TGTGCCAGCTCACCACCGACGGCAGTGGGTTATGGCTACACCTTC CASSPPTAVGYGYTF
TRBJ1-1 . . TRBV5-1 TGCGCCAGCAGCTCGGGACAGAACACTGAAGCTTTCTTT CASSSGQNTEAFF
TRBJ1-2 . . TRBV10-3 TGTGCCATCAGTCAAGTTTATGGCTACACCTTC CAISQVYGYTF
TRBJ1-4 TRBD1 . TRBV30 TGTGCCTGGAGTATCGGGACAGTACATAATGAAAAACTGTTTTTT CAWSIGTVHNEKLFF
TRBJ1-6 . . TRBV5-8 TGTGCCAGCAGCGGGAAGATTGCCTATAATTCACCCCTCCACTTT CASSGKIAYNSPLHF
TRBJ1-6 . . TRBV7-8 TGTGCCAGCAGCCGCGGGTCCACTCTAAATTCACCCCTCCACTTT CASSRGSTLNSPLHF
TRBJ1-6 . . TRBV7-9 TGTGCCAGCAGCTTAGATGCCCCACAGGGCAATTCACCCCTCCACTTT CASSLDAPQGNSPLHF
TRBJ1-1 TRBD1 . TRBV9 TGTGCCAGCAGCCCCCGACAGGGGGGGGGCACTGAAGCTTTCTTT CASSPRQGGGTEAFF
TRBJ1-2 . . TRBV18 TGTGCCAGCTCACAGACAGGTGCTAACTATGGCTACACCTTC CASSQTGANYGYTF
TRBJ2-4 . . TRBV7-6 TGTGCCAGCAGCTCCAGCTTAGGGGGGGCCAAAAACATTCAGTACTTC CASSSSLGGAKNIQYF
TRBJ2-7 . . TRBV4-1 TGCGCCAGCAGCCACAACTTAGGACCGTCCGGGAAAGGCGAGCAGTACTTC CASSHNLGPSGKGEQYF
TRBJ2-3 . . TRBV19 TGTGCCACCGGATATAGCGGAACTAGCACAGATACGCAGTATTTT CATGYSGTSTDTQYF
TRBJ1-5 TRBD1 . TRBV6-5 TGTGCCAGCAGTTGGGGACAGAACAATCAGCCCCAGCATTTT CASSWGQNNQPQHF
TRBJ1-1 . . TRBV28 TGTGCCAGCAGTAAACCCAGGGGAAGGAACACTGAAGCTTTCTTT CASSKPRGRNTEAFF
TRBJ2-2 . . TRBV25-1 TGTGCCAGCAGTGAATATGCCAACACCGGGGAGCTGTTTTTT CASSEYANTGELFF
TRBJ2-1 TRBD1 . TRBV19 TGTGCCAGTAGTACCACAGGGGTACAGCAGTTCTTC CASSTTGVQQFF
TRBJ1-2 TRBD1 . TRBV18 TGTGCCAGCTCACCAGTCCCCCTCCTGGGACAGGCCCCGGGAGGCTACACCTTC CASSPVPLLGQAPGGYTF
TRBJ2-7 . . TRBV28 TGTGCCAGCAGTTGGGGGGAGTACGAGCAGTACTTC CASSWGEYEQYF
TRBJ1-3 . . TRBV5-1 TGCGCCAGCAGCCAAGACAGCTCTGGAAACACCATATATTTT CASSQDSSGNTIYF
TRBJ2-7 TRBD2 . TRBV6-5 TGTGCCAGCAGTTACTCGCGGGGGGGGAGCTCCTACGAGCAGTACTTC CASSYSRGGSSYEQYF
TRBJ2-5 . . TRBV5-4 TGTGCCAGCAGCTTGGGGGGGGAAGAGACCCAGTACTTC CASSLGGEETQYF
TRBJ2-7 TRBD1 . TRBV10-2 TGCGCCAGCAGTGTTCTAGGGACAGGGGGCCGCGAGCAGTACTTC CASSVLGTGGREQYF
TRBJ1-2 . . TRBV2 TGTGCCAGCAGTGGGAGGGATTACGGAGAGGGCTACACCTTC CASSGRDYGEGYTF
TRBJ1-6 . . TRBV3-1/TRBV3-2 TGTGCCAGCAGCCAGCCCGGAGGGACAATTCTCCACTTT CASSQPGGTILHF
TRBJ2-7 . . TRBV6-5 TGTGCCACCCTCAGGGAAACCTACGAGCAGTACTTC CATLRETYEQYF
TRBJ1-6 . . TRBV7-8 TGTGCCAGCAGCTTAGTTGGACTTGGGAGTTCACCCCTCCACTTT CASSLVGLGSSPLHF
TRBJ2-5 . . TRBV1 TGCACCAGCAGCCAAGGTGTACCTTCGTCCCAGTACTTC CTSSQGVPSSQYF
TRBJ1-4 . once TRBV7-9 TGTGCCAGCAGCTTATCGGGGTCAGGGAGGGAAAAACTGTTTTTT CASSLSGSGREKLFF
TRBJ2-6 . . TRBV2 TGTGCCAGCAGGGGACCTCGGCAGGGATCTGGGGCCAACGTCCTGACTTTC CASRGPRQGSGANVLTF
TRBJ2-1 TRBD2 . TRBV11-3 TGTGCCAGCAACTTAGGGGTAGTAGCGGGGGGGCGGAATGAGCAGTTCTTC CASNLGVVAGGRNEQFF
TRBJ2-1 TRBD1 few TRBV5-4 TGTGCCAGCAGCGGACCGGGACAGGTCTACAATGAGCAGTTCTTC CASSGPGQVYNEQFF
TRBJ2-7 TRBD1 . TRBV7-6 TGTGCCAGCAGCGAGGCCGGACAGGGGGTCTACGAGCAGTACTTC CASSEAGQGVYEQYF
TRBJ2-7 . . TRBV30 TGTGCCTGGAGTTTCCCCCCCCGTTTGGGGCGGACCTACGAGCAGTACTTC CAWSFPPRLGRTYEQYF
TRBJ2-7 TRBD1 . TRBV5-4 TGTGCCAGCAGCGCCCGGACAGGGGTTAACTACTACGAGCAGTACTTC CASSARTGVNYYEQYF
TRBJ1-2 TRBD1 . TRBV6-1 TGTGCCAGCAGTGAACAGGACGTGACAGGGCCGCAAAACTATGGCTACACCTTC CASSEQDVTGPQNYGYTF
TRBJ1-2 . . TRBV6-5 TGTGCCAGCAGCCCAAATCGACAGATCTATGGCTACACCTTC CASSPNRQIYGYTF
TRBJ2-5 . . TRBV2 TGTGCCAGCAGCCACGCTAGGGACTTCGCGGGGCAAGAGACCCAGTACTTC CASSHARDFAGQETQYF
TRBJ2-3 TRBD2 . TRBV15 TGTGCCACCAGCAGAGGCCCGGGACTAGCTAGAGTTAATACGCAGTATTTT CATSRGPGLARVNTQYF
TRBJ2-5 . . TRBV18 TGTGCCAGCTCACCCCCCTCAGGAGGGAAGGAGACCCAGTACTTC CASSPPSGGKETQYF
TRBJ1-1 . . TRBV9 TGTGCCAGCAGCGTGGACGGCATGAACACTGAAGCTTTCTTT CASSVDGMNTEAFF
TRBJ2-5 TRBD2 few TRBV5-4 TGTGCCAGCAGCGAGCCCGGGACTAAACTCCAAGAGACCCAGTACTTC CASSEPGTKLQETQYF
TRBJ1-1 . . TRBV5-5 TGTGCCAGCAGCTTCTGGGGGGCAGACACTGAAGCTTTCTTT CASSFWGADTEAFF
TRBJ2-7 . . TRBV11-3 TGTGCCAGCAGCTCGGCTAGCGTCCCCTACGAGCAGTACTTC CASSSASVPYEQYF
TRBJ2-7 . few TRBV3-1/TRBV3-2 TGTGCCAGCAGCCAAGATATACGCCTCGAGCAGTACTTC CASSQDIRLEQYF
TRBJ2-1 . . TRBV12-5 TGTGCTAGTGGTTTGGGGCACAGTCCCAATGAGCAGTTCTTC CASGLGHSPNEQFF
TRBJ2-5 . . TRBV7-9 TGTGCCAGCAGCTCCTACTTCAGTGTACAAGAGACCCAGTACTTC CASSSYFSVQETQYF
TRBJ2-7 . . TRBV13 TGTGCCAGCAGCCTCCGGGGCAGCGCCTACGAGCAGTACTTC CASSLRGSAYEQYF
TRBJ1-2 TRBD1 . TRBV7-9 TGTGCCAGCAGCCACGAGGGACAGGCGCTGAAGAGGGGCTACACCTTC CASSHEGQALKRGYTF
TRBJ1-3 TRBD1 . TRBV5-6 TGTGCCAGCAGCTTTTGGGGGACAGGGGGCTCTGGAAACACCATATATTTT CASSFWGTGGSGNTIYF
TRBJ2-1 . . TRBV19 TGTGCCAGTAGTATCCCCTGGGGGGGCGTGGACTACAATGAGCAGTTCTTC CASSIPWGGVDYNEQFF
TRBJ1-6 . . TRBV9 TGTGCCAGCAGCGATGAAGCCCTGACCCTCCACTTT CASSDEALTLHF
TRBJ2-1 TRBD2 . TRBV10-2 TGCGCCAGCAGTGATGGTAGCGGGGTCTTTAGGAATGAGCAGTTCTTC CASSDGSGVFRNEQFF
TRBJ2-2 . . TRBV6-5 TGTGCCAGCAGGACAGGTTTGGACACCGGGGAGCTGTTTTTT CASRTGLDTGELFF
TRBJ2-1 . . TRBV5-1 TGCGCCAGCAGCTTGGAGGGACACTACAATGAGCAGTTCTTC CASSLEGHYNEQFF
TRBJ2-1 . . TRBV2 TGTGCCAGCACCGGACGGGGAAACAATGAGCAGTTCTTC CASTGRGNNEQFF
TRBJ1-2 . once TRBV7-9 TGTGCCAGCAGCATTTCACCGGACTATGGCTACACCTTC CASSISPDYGYTF